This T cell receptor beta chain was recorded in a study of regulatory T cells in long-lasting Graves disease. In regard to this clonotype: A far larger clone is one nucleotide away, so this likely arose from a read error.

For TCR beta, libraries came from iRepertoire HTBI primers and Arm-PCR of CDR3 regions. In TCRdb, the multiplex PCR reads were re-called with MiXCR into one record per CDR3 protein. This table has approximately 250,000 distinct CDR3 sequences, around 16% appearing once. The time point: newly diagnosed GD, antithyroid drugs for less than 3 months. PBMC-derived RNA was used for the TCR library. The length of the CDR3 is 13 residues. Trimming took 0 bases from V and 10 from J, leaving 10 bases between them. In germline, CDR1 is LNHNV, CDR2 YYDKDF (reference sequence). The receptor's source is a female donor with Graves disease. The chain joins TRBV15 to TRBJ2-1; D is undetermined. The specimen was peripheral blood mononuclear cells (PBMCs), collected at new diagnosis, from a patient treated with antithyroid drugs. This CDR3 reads CATSRDKFYEQFF. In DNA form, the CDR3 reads TGTGCCACCAGCAGAGATAAGTTTTACGAGCAGTTCTTC.